Included here is one TCR beta chain sequence, with context. Its specificity is not known. For each subset, genomic DNA was distributed in equal portions over several immunoSEQ plates. This table comes from immunoSEQ multiplex PCR, and its TCRdb copy is limited to in-frame clones, with some not included. This table holds some 2,500,000 clones, approximately 93% found once. The study separated CD4+ cells into CD45RA+ naive and CD45RA-negative memory subsets. These data belong to a study of shared clonotypes between healthy human individuals. Study-level information: The cohort had a couple of women and a few men, ages 18 to 49.

General observations from the study: Memory subsets generally showed smaller estimated richness than naive subsets did.

The source material was naive CD4+ T cells from PBMCs. Stated subset: CD45RA+ positively selected. The source of this sequence is a man between 18 and 35 years old in good health. Some clones in this sample may be carry-over from other donors' samples.

CDR3 DNA sequence: TGTGCCAGTAGTACCCAGGGACTAGCGGGAGCGGAGACCCAGTACTTC. This translates into CASSTQGLAGAETQYF. This chain connects TRBV19 to TRBJ2-5; 14 bases match TRBD2. The CDR3 is 16 residues long. The V gene end was trimmed by 4 bases and the J gene end by 5 bases; junction bases not matched to a gene: 6. Germline lookup yields CDR1 LNHDA and CDR2 SQIVND (reference sequence).